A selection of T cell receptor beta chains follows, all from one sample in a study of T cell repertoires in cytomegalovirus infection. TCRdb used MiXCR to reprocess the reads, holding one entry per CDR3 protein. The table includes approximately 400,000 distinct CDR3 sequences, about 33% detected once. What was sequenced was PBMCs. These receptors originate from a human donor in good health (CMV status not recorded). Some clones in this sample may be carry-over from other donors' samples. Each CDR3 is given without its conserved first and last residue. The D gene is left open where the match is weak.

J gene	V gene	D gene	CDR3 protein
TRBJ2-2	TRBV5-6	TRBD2	ASSFQRGVRAGELF
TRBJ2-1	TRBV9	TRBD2	ASSVGTSGWDEQF
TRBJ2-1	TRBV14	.	ANSQDLGGEQF
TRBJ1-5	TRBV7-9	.	ASSLRSGIGSQPQH
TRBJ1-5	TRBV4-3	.	ASSQASVRQPHH
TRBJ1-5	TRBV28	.	ASTGTHNQPQH
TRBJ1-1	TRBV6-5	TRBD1	ASSLTGGGVVAF
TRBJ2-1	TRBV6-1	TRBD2	ASSEVASGGSEQF
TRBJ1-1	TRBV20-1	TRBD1	SAEGAGVILPEAF
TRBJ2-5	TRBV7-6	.	DSSPKPGASQETLY
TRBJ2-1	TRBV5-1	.	ASGPWAGTYNEQF
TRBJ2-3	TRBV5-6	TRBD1	ASSFGTAGTDTQY
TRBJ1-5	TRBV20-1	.	SARSGSNQPQH
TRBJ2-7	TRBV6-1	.	ASRPSPASSYEQY
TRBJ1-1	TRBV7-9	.	ASEWRNTEAF
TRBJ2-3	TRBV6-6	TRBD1	ASRRDRVITDTQY
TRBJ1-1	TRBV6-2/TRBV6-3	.	ASSTGHRNTEAF
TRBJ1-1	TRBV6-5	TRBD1	ASRAGGRTTEAF
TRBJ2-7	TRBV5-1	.	ASSTGHTYEQY
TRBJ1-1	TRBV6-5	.	ASSYRPDKMNTEAF
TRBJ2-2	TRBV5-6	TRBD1	ASSHDRGQRTGELF
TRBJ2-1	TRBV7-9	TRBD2	ASSPRPRTSGGDHNEQF
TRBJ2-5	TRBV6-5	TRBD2	ASRSGLAGGEETQY
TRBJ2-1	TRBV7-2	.	ASRPQNEQF
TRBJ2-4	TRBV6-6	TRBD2	ASRHERGWDIQY
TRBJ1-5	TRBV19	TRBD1	ASISGTASNQPQH